This TCR beta chain was sequenced for a study of blood T cell repertoires in COVID-19. TCRdb's copy holds only in-frame clones and misses some; the assay was immunoSEQ multiplex PCR. The data hold 40,000 to 55,000 clones, with more than 75% observed a single time. V was clipped by 7 bases and J by 3 bases; unmatched bases: 2. Germline V gene sequence: CDR1 MDHEN, CDR2 SYDVKM. The CDR3 sequence is 13 residues long. Source material: peripheral blood. This clonotype was obtained from a human donor with acute or convalescent COVID-19. The donor label of this sample is uncertain. J is TRBJ2-1 and V is TRBV28; 8 nucleotides line up with TRBD2. In DNA, the CDR3 is TGTGCCAGCATCCGGGGGGGCTACAATGAGCAGTTCTTC. Translated: CASIRGGYNEQFF.